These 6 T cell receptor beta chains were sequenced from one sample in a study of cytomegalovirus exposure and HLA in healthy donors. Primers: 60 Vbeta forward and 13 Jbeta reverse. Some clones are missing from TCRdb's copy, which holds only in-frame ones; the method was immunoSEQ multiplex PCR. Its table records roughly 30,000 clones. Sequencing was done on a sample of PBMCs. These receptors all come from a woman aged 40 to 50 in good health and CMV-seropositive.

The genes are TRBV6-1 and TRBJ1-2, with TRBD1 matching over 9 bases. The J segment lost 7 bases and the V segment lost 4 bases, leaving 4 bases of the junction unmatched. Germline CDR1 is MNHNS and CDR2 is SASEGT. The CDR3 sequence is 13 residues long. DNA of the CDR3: TGTGCCAGCAGTGGGACAGGGGTGGGTGGCTACACCTTC. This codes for CASSGTGVGGYTF.

Here the CDR3 DNA reads TGTGCCAGCAGCCGGACCGGACAGCCGAACACTGAAGCTTTCTTT. Translation gives CASSRTGQPNTEAFF. The chain combines TRBV7-8 with TRBJ1-1; D is possibly TRBD1 (6 bases). With 5 bases removed from V and 1 base from J, the gap between germline ends came to 14 bases. Germline V gives CDR1 SGHVS, CDR2 FQNEAQ. This CDR3 comprises 15 residues.

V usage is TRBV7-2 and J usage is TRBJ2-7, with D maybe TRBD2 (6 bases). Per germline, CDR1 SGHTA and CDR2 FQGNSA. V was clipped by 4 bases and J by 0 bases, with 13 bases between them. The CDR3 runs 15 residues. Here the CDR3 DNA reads TGTGCCAGCAGCTCTCTGCTGACTAGCTCCTACGAGCAGTACTTC. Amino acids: CASSSLLTSSYEQYF.

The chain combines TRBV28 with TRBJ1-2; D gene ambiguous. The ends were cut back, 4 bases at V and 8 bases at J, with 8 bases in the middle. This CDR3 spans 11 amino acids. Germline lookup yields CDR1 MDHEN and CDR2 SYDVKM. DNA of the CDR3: TGTGCCAGCAGTTCAGAATCCGGCTACACCTTC. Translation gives CASSSESGYTF.

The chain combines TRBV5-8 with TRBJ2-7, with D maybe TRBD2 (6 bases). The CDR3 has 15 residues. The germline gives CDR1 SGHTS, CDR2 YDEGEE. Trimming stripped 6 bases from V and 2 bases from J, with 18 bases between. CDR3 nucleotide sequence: TGTGCCAGCACCATACGACTAGGAATCCCCTACGAGCAGTACTTC. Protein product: CASTIRLGIPYEQYF. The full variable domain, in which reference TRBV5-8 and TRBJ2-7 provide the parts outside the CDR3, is EAGVTQSPTHLIKTRGQQATLRCSPISGHTSVYWYQQALGLGLQFLLWYDEGEERNRGNFPPRFSGRQFPNYSSELNVNALELEDSALYLCASTIRLGIPYEQYFGPGTRLTVT.

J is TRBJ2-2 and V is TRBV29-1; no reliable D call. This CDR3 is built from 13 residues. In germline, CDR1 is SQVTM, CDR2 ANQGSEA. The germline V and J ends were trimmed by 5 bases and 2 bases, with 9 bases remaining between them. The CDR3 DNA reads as TGCAGCGTTCAAAGCTATAACACCGGGGAGCTGTTTTTT. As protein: CSVQSYNTGELFF.